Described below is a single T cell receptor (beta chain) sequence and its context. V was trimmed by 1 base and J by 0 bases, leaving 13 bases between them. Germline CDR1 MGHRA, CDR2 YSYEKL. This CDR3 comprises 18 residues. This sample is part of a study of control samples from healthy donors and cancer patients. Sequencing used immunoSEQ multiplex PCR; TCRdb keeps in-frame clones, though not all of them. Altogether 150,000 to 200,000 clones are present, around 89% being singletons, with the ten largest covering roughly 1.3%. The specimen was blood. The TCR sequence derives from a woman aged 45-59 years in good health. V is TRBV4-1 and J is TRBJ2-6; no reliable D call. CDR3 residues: CASSQVLQWASGANVLTF. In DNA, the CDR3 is TGCGCCAGCAGCCAAGTTTTGCAGTGGGCCTCTGGGGCCAACGTCCTGACTTTC.